Below, one T cell receptor beta chain is given with its context. One end of the junction is discordant with germline, which a read error may explain. CDR1 is SGHNT, CDR2 YYREEE, per germline (reference sequence). CDR3 length: 15 amino acids. This record belongs to a study of cytomegalovirus exposure and HLA in healthy donors. Data came from immunoSEQ multiplex PCR; TCRdb stores just in-frame clones and leaves some out. The sample has tens of thousands of clones; around 94% are singletons. The source is a man aged 18-30 years in good health and CMV-seropositive. This chain links TRBV5-4 with TRBJ2-7; 7 bases fit TRBD1. The material sequenced was PBMCs. CDR3: CASSQLTGRPYEQYF. In DNA, the CDR3 is TGCGCCAGCAGCCAATTGACAGGGCGCCCCTACGAGCAGTACTTC.